Below, one T cell receptor beta chain is given with its context. Trimming took 4 bases from V and 3 from J; bases not matched to a gene: 4. The germline CDR1 and CDR2 sequences are DFQATT and SNEGSKA (reference sequence). The CDR3 extends over 14 amino acids. MiXCR, run by TCRdb on the RT-PCR reads, gives a single entry per CDR3 protein. The sample includes about 700,000 distinct CDR3 sequences, approximately 15% of them seen just once. Specimen: memory CD4+ T cells from blood. This chain uses TRBV20-1 with TRBJ2-1, with 9 bases identical to TRBD2. This receptor was obtained from a female donor in good health, serving as a healthy control. The CDR3 spells CSAKKREVYNEQFF. CDR3 nucleotide sequence: TGCAGTGCTAAAAAGCGGGAGGTCTACAATGAGCAGTTCTTC.